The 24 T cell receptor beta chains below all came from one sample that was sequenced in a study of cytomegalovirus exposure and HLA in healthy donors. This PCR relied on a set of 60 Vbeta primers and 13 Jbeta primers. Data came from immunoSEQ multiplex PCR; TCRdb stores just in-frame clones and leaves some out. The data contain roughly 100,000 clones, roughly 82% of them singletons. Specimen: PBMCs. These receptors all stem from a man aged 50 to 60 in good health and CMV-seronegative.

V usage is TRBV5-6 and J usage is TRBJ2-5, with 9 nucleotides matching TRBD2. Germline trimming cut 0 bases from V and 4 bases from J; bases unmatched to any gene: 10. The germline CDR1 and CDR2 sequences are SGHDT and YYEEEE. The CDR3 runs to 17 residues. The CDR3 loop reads CASSLAASGEIGETQYF. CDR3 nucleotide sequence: TGTGCCAGCAGCTTGGCTGCTAGCGGGGAGATCGGAGAGACCCAGTACTTC.

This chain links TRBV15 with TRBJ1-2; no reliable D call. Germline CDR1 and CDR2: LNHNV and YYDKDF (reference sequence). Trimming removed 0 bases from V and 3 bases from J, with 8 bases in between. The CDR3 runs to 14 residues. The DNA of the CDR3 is TGTGCCACCAGCAGAGATACGGGGTACTATGGCTACACCTTC. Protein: CATSRDTGYYGYTF.

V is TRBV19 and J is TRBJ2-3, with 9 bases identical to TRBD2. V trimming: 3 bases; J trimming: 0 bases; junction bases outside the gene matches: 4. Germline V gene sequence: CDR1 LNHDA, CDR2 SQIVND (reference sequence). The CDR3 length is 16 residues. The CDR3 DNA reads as TGTGCCAGTAGTATTTTGACTAGCGGAAGCACAGATACGCAGTATTTT. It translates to CASSILTSGSTDTQYF. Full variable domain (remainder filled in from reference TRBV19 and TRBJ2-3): DGGITQSPKYLFRKEGQNVTLSCEQNLNHDAMYWYRQDPGQGLRLIYYSQIVNDFQKGDIAEGYSVSREKKESFPLTVTSAQKNPTAFYLCASSILTSGSTDTQYFGPGTRLTVL.

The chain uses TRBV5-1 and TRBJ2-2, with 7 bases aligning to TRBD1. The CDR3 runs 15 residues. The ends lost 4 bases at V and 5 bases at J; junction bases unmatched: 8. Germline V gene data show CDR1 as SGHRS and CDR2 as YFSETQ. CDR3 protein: CASSTRDRTTGELFF. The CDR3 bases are TGCGCCAGCAGCACAAGGGACAGAACTACCGGGGAGCTGTTTTTT.

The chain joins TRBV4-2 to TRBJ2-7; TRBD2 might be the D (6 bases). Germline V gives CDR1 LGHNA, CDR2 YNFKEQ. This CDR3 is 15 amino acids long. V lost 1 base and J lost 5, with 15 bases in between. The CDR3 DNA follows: TGTGCCAGCAGCCAAGTGGGAGGACTGGGACACGAGCAGTACTTC. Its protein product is CASSQVGGLGHEQYF.

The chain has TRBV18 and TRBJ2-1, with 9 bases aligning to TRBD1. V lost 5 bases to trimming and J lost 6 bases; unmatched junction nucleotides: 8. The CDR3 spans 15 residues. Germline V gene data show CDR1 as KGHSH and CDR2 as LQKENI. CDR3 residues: CASSSGTGSSNEQFF. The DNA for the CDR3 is TGTGCCAGCTCATCCGGGACAGGGAGTTCCAATGAGCAGTTCTTC.

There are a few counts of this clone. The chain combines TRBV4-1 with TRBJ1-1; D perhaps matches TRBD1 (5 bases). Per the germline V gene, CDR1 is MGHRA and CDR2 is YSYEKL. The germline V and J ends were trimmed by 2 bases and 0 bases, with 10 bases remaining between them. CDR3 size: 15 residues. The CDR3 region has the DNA TGCGCCAGCAGCCAACCGGGACTACTGAACACTGAAGCTTTCTTT. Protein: CASSQPGLLNTEAFF.

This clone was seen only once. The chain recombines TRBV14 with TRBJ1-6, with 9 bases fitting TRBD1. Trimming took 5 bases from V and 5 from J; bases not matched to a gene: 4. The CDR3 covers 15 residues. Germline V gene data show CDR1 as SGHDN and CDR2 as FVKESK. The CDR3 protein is CASSEQGANNSPLHF. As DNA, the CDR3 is TGTGCCAGCAGCGAACAGGGGGCTAATAATTCACCCCTCCACTTT.

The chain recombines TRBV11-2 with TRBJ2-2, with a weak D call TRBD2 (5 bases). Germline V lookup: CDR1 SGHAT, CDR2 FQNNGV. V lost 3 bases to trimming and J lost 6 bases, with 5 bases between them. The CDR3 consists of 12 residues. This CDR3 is CASSFGAGELFF. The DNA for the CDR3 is TGTGCCAGCAGCTTCGGGGCCGGGGAGCTGTTTTTT.

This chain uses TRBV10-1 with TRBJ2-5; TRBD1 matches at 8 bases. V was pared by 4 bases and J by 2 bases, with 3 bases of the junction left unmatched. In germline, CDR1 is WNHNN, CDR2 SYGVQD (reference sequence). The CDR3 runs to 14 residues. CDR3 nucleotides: TGCGCCAGCAGTGTCACAGGGGGGCAAGAGACCCAGTACTTC. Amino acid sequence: CASSVTGGQETQYF.

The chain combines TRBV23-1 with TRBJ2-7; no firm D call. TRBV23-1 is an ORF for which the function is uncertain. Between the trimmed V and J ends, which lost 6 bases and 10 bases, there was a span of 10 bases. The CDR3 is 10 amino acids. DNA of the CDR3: TGCGCCAGCAGCCATATTCCCCAGTACGTC. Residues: CASSHIPQYV.

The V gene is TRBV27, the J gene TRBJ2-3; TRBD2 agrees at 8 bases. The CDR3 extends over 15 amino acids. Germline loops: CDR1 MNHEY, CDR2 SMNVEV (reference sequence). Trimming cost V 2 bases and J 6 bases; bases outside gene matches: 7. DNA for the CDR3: TGTGCCAGCAGTTTAGGTAGCGGGGAGAGGGATACGCAGTATTTT. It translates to CASSLGSGERDTQYF.

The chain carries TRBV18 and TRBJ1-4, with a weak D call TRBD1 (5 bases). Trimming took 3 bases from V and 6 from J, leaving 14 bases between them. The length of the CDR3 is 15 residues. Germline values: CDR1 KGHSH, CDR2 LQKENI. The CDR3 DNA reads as TGTGCCAGCTCACCTCGGCAGGGTGAGGATGAAAAACTGTTTTTT. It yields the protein CASSPRQGEDEKLFF. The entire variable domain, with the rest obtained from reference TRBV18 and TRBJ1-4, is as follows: NAGVMQNPRHLVRRRGQEARLRCSPMKGHSHVYWYRQLPEEGLKFMVYLQKENIIDESGMPKERFSAEFPKEGPSILRIQQVVRGDSAAYFCASSPRQGEDEKLFFGSGTQLSVL.

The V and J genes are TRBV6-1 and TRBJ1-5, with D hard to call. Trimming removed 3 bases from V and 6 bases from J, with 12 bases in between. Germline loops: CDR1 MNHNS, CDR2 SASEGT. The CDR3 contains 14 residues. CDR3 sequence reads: CASSDPSPIQPQHF. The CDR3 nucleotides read TGTGCCAGCAGTGACCCAAGTCCTATTCAGCCCCAGCATTTT.

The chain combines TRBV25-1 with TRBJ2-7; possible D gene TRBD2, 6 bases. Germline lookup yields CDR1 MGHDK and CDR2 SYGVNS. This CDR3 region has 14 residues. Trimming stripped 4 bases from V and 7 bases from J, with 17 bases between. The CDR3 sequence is CASSGVREGREQYF. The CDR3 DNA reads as TGTGCCAGCAGTGGCGTCAGGGAAGGGAGGGAGCAGTACTTC.

The CDR3 nucleotides read TGTGCCAGCAGCTTAGGGCCCACGGACATGACTAATGAAAAACTGTTTTTT. It encodes CASSLGPTDMTNEKLFF. The rearrangement uses TRBV7-8 and TRBJ1-4, with D perhaps matching TRBD1 (5 bases). This CDR3 has 17 residues. Per the germline V gene, CDR1 is SGHVS and CDR2 is FQNEAQ. Trimming took 1 base from V and 2 from J, leaving 14 bases between them.

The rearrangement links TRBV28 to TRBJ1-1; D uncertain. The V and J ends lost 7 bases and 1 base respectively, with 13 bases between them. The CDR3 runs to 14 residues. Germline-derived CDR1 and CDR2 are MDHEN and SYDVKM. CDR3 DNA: TGTGCCAGCAAAGAGGGTCTAGGGAACACTGAAGCTTTCTTT. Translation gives CASKEGLGNTEAFF.

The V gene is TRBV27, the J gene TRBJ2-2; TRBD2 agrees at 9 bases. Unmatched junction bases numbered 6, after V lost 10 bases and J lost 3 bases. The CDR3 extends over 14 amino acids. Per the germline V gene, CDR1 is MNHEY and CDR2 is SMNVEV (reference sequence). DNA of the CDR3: TGTGCCACCACCGGGACTAGCTACACCGGGGAGCTGTTTTTT. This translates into CATTGTSYTGELFF.

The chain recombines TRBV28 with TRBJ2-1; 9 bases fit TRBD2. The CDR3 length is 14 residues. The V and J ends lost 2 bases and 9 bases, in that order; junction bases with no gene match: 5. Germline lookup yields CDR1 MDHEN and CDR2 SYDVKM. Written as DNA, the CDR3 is TGTGCCAGCAGTTTAGGCGGGGGGGCTGGTGAGCAGTTCTTC. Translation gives CASSLGGGAGEQFF.

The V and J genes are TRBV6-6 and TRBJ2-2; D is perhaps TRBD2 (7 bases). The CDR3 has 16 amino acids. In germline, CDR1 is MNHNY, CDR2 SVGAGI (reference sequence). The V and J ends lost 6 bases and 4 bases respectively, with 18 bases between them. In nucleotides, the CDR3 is TGTGCCAGCAGCTCCGGGGGGCACGGTGGCACCGGGGAGCTGTTTTTT. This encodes CASSSGGHGGTGELFF.

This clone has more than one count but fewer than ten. CDR3 sequence: CSVQSNYGYTF. The CDR3 DNA is TGCAGCGTTCAATCTAACTATGGCTACACCTTC. J is TRBJ1-2 and V is TRBV29-1; D gene uncertain. V dropped 5 bases and J dropped 0 bases, with 4 bases sitting between them. The CDR3 totals 11 residues. Germline loops: CDR1 SQVTM, CDR2 ANQGSEA.

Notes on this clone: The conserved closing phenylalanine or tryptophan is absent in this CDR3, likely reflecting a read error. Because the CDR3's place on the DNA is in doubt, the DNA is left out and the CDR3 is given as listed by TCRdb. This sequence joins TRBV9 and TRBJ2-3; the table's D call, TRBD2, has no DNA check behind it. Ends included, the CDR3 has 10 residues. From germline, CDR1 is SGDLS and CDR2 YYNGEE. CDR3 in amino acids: CASSVVGQGG.

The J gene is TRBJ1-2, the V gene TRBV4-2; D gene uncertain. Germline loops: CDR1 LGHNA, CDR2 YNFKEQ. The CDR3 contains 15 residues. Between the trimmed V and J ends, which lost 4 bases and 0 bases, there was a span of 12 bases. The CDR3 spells CASSPRDLANYGYTF. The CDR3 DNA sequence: TGTGCCAGCAGCCCGAGAGATCTAGCTAACTATGGCTACACCTTC.

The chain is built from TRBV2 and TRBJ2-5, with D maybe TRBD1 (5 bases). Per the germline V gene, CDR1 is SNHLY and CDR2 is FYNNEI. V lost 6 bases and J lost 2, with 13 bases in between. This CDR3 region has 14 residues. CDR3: CASSKGVLQETQYF. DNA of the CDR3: TGTGCCAGCAGCAAAGGGGTACTACAAGAGACCCAGTACTTC.